The 6 T cell receptor beta chains below all came from one sample that was sequenced in a study of cytomegalovirus exposure and HLA in healthy donors. With 60 Vbeta and 13 Jbeta primers, the PCR was carried out. Data came from immunoSEQ multiplex PCR; TCRdb stores just in-frame clones and leaves some out. The sample has around 200,000 clones; 75% to 85% are singletons. Sequenced material: PBMCs. Source of these receptors: a boy aged 10-17 years in good health and CMV-seronegative.

This clone has a handful of counts. The rearrangement uses TRBV19 and TRBJ2-5; D might be TRBD1 (5 bases). Trimming cost V 6 bases and J 5 bases, with 13 bases left between them. Germline lookup yields CDR1 LNHDA and CDR2 SQIVND (reference sequence). This CDR3 has 13 amino acids. The CDR3 bases are TGTGCCAGTAGGCAGACAGTGTGGGAGACCCAGTACTTC. This sequence encodes CASRQTVWETQYF.

This clone was seen a few times. This chain joins TRBV6-5 and TRBJ1-2; tentatively, D is TRBD1 (5 bases). V lost 10 bases and J 3 bases, leaving 9 bases between the germline ends. In germline, CDR1 is MNHEY, CDR2 SVGAGI. The CDR3 covers 11 residues. CDR3 DNA: TGTGCCATCAGGGAGGACTATGGCTACACCTTC. Protein sequence: CAIREDYGYTF.

V gene TRBV5-5 combines with J gene TRBJ1-4; D remains ambiguous. V lost 0 bases to trimming and J lost 3 bases, with 3 bases between them. CDR3 length: 13 amino acids. Per germline, CDR1 SGHKS and CDR2 YYEKEE (reference sequence). The CDR3 is CASSLGPNEKLFF. The CDR3 coding sequence is TGTGCCAGCAGCTTGGGGCCTAATGAAAAACTGTTTTTT.

The chain links TRBV18 to TRBJ1-4; D gene ambiguous. Looked up from germline, CDR1 is KGHSH and CDR2 is LQKENI. V was shortened by 6 bases and J by 0 bases, with 11 bases between the two germline ends. This CDR3 region has 15 residues. CDR3 in DNA: TGTGCCAGCTCCCCGAGCCCGACAACTAATGAAAAACTGTTTTTT. Translated, it gives CASSPSPTTNEKLFF.

V and J are TRBV9 and TRBJ2-5; the match to TRBD2 covers 12 bases. The germline CDR1 and CDR2 sequences are SGDLS and YYNGEE. The CDR3 covers 15 residues. V shed 4 bases and J 5 bases; nucleotides not matched to a gene: 6. The CDR3 region is CASSPSGRAAETQYF. The CDR3 nucleotides are TGTGCCAGCAGCCCTAGCGGGAGGGCCGCCGAGACCCAGTACTTC. Supplemented by reference TRBV9 and TRBJ2-5, the full variable domain reads DSGVTQTPKHLITATGQRVTLRCSPRSGDLSVYWYQQSLDQGLQFLIQYYNGEERAKGNILERFSAQQFPDLHSELNLSSLELGDSALYFCASSPSGRAAETQYFGPGTRLLVL.

The genes are TRBV7-9 and TRBJ2-5; a weak D match, TRBD1 (6 bases). The CDR3 contains 16 residues. CDR1 and CDR2 from the germline V gene are SEHNR and FQNEAQ (reference sequence). V was trimmed by 5 bases and J by 0 bases, leaving 16 bases between them. This CDR3 reads CASSPSPRGHQETQYF. The CDR3 DNA follows: TGTGCCAGCAGCCCAAGCCCCAGGGGCCACCAAGAGACCCAGTACTTC.